At least ten counts were recorded for the clone carrying this T cell receptor (beta chain). What it binds is not known. The sample originates from a study of regulatory T cells in long-lasting Graves disease. Study-level points and caveats: Persistent disease was characterized by preferential usage of TRBV28, TRBJ1-2 and TRBJ2-5.

CDR1 and CDR2 (germline): SGHNT, YENEEA. The V segment lost 5 bases and the J segment 6 bases; nucleotides outside the gene matches: 6. CDR3 length: 14 amino acids. The time point denotes: newly diagnosed GD, antithyroid drugs for less than 3 months. The TCR library was made from RNA that had been extracted from PBMCs in TRIzol. To make TCR beta libraries, researchers used iRepertoire HTBI primers and Arm-PCR of CDR3 regions. TCRdb processed the multiplex PCR reads anew with MiXCR; each CDR3 protein has one entry. The table includes about half a million distinct CDR3 sequences, around 12% detected once. These same records also appear under a second study, on T cells in Graves' hyperthyroidism and ophthalmopathy. From that second work: Diagnoses used clinical symptoms, serum thyroxine and TRAb, thyroid ultrasound and orbital computed tomography. HTBI primers were the set used in a first-round RT-PCR of the TCR CDR3. A model using 13 V-J features told ophthalmopathy apart from stable hyperthyroidism.

The input for sequencing was peripheral blood mononuclear cells (PBMCs), taken at new diagnosis, from a patient treated with antithyroid drugs. The chain links TRBV11-3 to TRBJ2-1, with 8 positions matching TRBD1. The sequence was obtained from a woman aged 25 to 39 with Graves disease. The CDR3 protein is CASSTRTGTNEQFF. Here the CDR3 DNA reads TGTGCCAGCAGCACTCGGACAGGGACCAATGAGCAGTTCTTC.